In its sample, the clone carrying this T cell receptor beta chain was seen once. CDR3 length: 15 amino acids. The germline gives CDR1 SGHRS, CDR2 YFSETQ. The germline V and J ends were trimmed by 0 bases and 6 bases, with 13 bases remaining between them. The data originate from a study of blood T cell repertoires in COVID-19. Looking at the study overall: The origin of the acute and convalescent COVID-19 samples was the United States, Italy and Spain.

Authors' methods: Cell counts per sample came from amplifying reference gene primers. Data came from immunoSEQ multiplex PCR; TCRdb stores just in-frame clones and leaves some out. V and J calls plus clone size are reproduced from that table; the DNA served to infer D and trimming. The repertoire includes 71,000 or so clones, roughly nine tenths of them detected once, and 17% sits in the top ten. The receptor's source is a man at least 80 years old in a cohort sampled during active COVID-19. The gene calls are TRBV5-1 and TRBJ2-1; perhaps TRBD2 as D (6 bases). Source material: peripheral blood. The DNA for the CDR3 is TGCGCCAGCAGCTTGGGGGACTTAGAAGTCAATGAGCAGTTCTTC. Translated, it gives CASSLGDLEVNEQFF.